This T cell receptor beta chain was observed in a study of Graves' ophthalmopathy and Graves' hyperthyroidism. Study as a whole: Investigators collected peripheral blood at initial diagnosis, before any treatment was given.

V dropped 3 bases and J dropped 1 base, with 7 bases sitting between them. The V gene's germline CDR1 is LGHNA and CDR2 YSLEER. The CDR3 sequence is 14 residues long. Pregnancy or lactation, uncontrolled infections and other autoimmune diseases were grounds for excluding patients. RNA transcripts were the template, and TCR beta CDR3 regions were amplified from them. HTBI primers were employed in first-round RT-PCR, then a second-round multiplex PCR followed. In TCRdb, the multiplex PCR reads were re-called with MiXCR into one record per CDR3 protein. Of 150,000 to 200,000 distinct CDR3 sequences listed, roughly two fifths are singletons. This clonotype was detected many times.

Sequencing was done on a sample of peripheral blood. V is TRBV4-3 and J is TRBJ1-5; a possible D gene is TRBD1 (5 bases). The TCR sequence derives from a young man with Graves' ophthalmopathy. CDR3 in amino acids: CASSQDKSNQPQHF. The CDR3 nucleotides read TGCGCCAGCAGCCAGGACAAGAGCAATCAGCCCCAGCATTTT.